This entry features one T cell receptor (beta chain) sequence. This specimen comes from a study of shared clonotypes between healthy human individuals. The J segment lost 0 bases and the V segment lost 8 bases, leaving 6 bases of the junction unmatched. Germline values: CDR1 MDHEN, CDR2 SYDVKM. The CDR3 has 16 residues. Profiled with immunoSEQ multiplex PCR; TCRdb holds only in-frame clones, not every one. Of 730,000 or so clones in the sample, around 72% were seen once. Sequenced input: memory CD4+ T cells sorted from blood. Described subset: CD45RA-negative fraction. The receptor comes from a woman aged 25 to 39 in good health. V usage is TRBV28 and J usage is TRBJ2-1, with 11 bases aligning to TRBD2. The CDR3, as DNA: TGTGCCAGCCAACCAACTAGCGGGAGCTCCTACAATGAGCAGTTCTTC. As protein: CASQPTSGSSYNEQFF.